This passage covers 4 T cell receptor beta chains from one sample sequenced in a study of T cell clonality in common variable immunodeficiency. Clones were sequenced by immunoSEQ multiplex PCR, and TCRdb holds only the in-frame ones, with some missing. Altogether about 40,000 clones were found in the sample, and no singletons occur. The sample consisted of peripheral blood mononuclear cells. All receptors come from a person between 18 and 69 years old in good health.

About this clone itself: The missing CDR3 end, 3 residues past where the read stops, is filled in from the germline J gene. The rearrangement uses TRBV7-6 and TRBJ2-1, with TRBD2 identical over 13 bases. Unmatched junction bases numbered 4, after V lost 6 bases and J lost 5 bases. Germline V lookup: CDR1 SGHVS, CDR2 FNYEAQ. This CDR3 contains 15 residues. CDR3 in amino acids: CASRRGTSGDNEQFF. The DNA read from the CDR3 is TGTGCCAGCAGACGCGGGACTAGCGGGGACAATGAG.

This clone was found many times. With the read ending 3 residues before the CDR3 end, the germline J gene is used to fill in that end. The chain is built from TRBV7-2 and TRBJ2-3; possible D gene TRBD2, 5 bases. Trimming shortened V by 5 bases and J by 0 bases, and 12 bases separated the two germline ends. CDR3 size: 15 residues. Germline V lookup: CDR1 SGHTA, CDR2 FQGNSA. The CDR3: CASSPDYLSTDTQYF. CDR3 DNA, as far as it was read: TGTGCCAGCAGCCCAGACTACCTTAGCACAGATACG.

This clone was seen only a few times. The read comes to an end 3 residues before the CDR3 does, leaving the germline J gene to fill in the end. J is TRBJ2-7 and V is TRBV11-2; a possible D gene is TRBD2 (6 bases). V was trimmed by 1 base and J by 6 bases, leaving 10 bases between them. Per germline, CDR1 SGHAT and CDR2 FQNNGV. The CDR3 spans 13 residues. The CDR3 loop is CASSLGYSGEQYF. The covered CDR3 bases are TGTGCCAGCAGCTTAGGCTATAGCGGCGAG.

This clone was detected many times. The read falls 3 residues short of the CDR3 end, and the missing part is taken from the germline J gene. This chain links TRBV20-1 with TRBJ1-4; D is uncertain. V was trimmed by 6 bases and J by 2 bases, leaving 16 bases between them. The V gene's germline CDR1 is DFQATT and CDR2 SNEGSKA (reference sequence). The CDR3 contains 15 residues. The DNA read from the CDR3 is TGCAGTGCCCGAGATGCTAGCGGCACTAATGAAAAA. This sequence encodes CSARDASGTNEK. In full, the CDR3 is CSARDASGTNEKLFF.